One and the same sample provided the 28 T cell receptor beta chains below, sequenced in a study of tumor-infiltrating lymphocytes in primary liver carcinoma. RNA isolated from unsorted whole blood supplied the blood RNA, with germline DNA also extracted. TCR beta cDNA was made from 400 to 500 ng total RNA with a constant-region primer. ARM-PCR was slightly modified, and three nested multiplex PCR rounds with it gave rise to the TCR beta libraries. Rounds one and two of PCR, each of roughly 11 cycles, were primed with TRBV1-TRBV30 forward primers and a C-beta reverse primer. Each CDR3 protein gets one entry after TCRdb re-called the multiplex PCR reads with MiXCR. The repertoire holds approximately 300,000 distinct CDR3 sequences, with 50% to 70% as singletons. The sample taken for sequencing was peripheral blood. Receptor source: a man aged 40-49 years with primary liver carcinoma and hepatitis B virus infection.

The V call is TRBV12-3 or TRBV12-4, the J call TRBJ2-7; D possibly corresponds to TRBD2 (5 bases). V lost 6 bases to trimming and J lost 10 bases, with 19 bases between them. This CDR3 has 13 amino acids. CDR3 loop: CASRSTSAGDQYF. Written as DNA, the CDR3 is TGTGCCAGCAGGTCCACTAGTGCGGGCGACCAGTACTTC.

As for this clonotype: It may be a read error: a sequence one base away is much more abundant. J is TRBJ2-7 and V is TRBV6-2 or TRBV6-3; TRBD2 agrees at 11 bases. Trimming at V came to 10 bases and at J to 0 bases, leaving 8 bases not matched to a gene. This CDR3 is 15 amino acids long. CDR1 and CDR2 from the germline V gene are MNHEY and SVGEGT. The CDR3, as DNA: TGTGCCAACAGACGAACTAGCGGGAGCTCCTACGAGCAGTACTTC. It translates to CANRRTSGSSYEQYF.

A remark on this clonotype: A read error may explain this, as a much larger clone is one base away. The CDR3 DNA reads TGCAGAGTTGTACAGGCCGTGCAGTACTTC. Translating gives CRVVQAVQYF. The V gene is TRBV29-1, the J gene TRBJ2-7, with TRBD1 as a possible D gene (5 bases). The germline gives CDR1 SQVTM, CDR2 ANQGSEA. This CDR3 spans 10 amino acids.

As concerns this clonotype: The junction does not match germline at one end; this may be a read error. The chain links TRBV14 to TRBJ2-2; D might be TRBD1 or TRBD2, each matching 5 bases. The CDR3 is made up of 17 amino acids. CDR1 is SGHDN, CDR2 FVKESK, per germline. The CDR3 loop reads CASSQGGTGGDTRELFF. The CDR3 DNA follows: TGTGCCAGCAGCCAAGGAGGTACAGGAGGAGACACCAGGGAGCTGTTTTTT. The full variable domain, its missing parts supplied by reference TRBV14 and TRBJ2-2, is EAGVTQFPSHSVIEKGQTVTLRCDPISGHDNLYWYRRVMGKEIKFLLHFVKESKQDESGMPNNRFLAERTGGTYSTLKVQPAELEDSGVYFCASSQGGTGGDTRELFFGEGSRLTVL.

This clonotype was detected a few times. The rearrangement links TRBV5-1 to TRBJ2-1; D gene ambiguous. This CDR3 spans 14 amino acids. The V gene lost 4 bases and the J gene lost 2 bases, with 10 bases spanning the gap. Germline V gene lookup returns CDR1 SGHRS and CDR2 YFSETQ. This chain's CDR3 is CASSLLETYNEQFF. CDR3 coding DNA: TGCGCCAGCAGCCTATTAGAGACCTACAATGAGCAGTTCTTC.

Notes on this clonotype: Germline and junction disagree at one end, which may indicate a read error. The chain couples TRBV29-1 to TRBJ1-2; unclear D gene. The CDR3 consists of 15 residues. The germline CDR1 and CDR2 sequences are SQVTM and ANQGSEA. This CDR3 is CSVEDPGKAGYGYTF. The CDR3 nucleotides are TGCAGCGTGGAAGATCCTGGCAAGGCGGGCTATGGCTACACCTTC. The complete variable domain, with remaining parts taken from reference TRBV29-1 and TRBJ1-2, reads SAVISQKPSRDICQRGTSLTIQCQVDSQVTMMFWYRQQPGQSLTLIATANQGSEATYESGFVIDKFPISRPNLTFSTLTVSNMSPEDSSIYLCSVEDPGKAGYGYTFGSGTRLTVV.

The chain couples TRBV7-2 to TRBJ2-3, with D possibly matching TRBD2 (5 bases). From germline, CDR1 is SGHTA and CDR2 FQGNSA. Trimming stripped 1 base from V and 6 bases from J, with 11 bases between. This CDR3 spans 14 amino acids. The CDR3 DNA is TGTGCCAGCAGCTTAGGAGGGATGGGGGATACGCAGTATTTT. The encoded protein is CASSLGGMGDTQYF.

Notes on this clonotype: One base away lies a much larger clone, so this may be a sequencing read error. The chain links TRBV12-3 or TRBV12-4 to TRBJ2-1; TRBD1 agrees at 9 bases. The CDR3 extends over 15 amino acids. Germline trimming cut 3 bases from V and 8 bases from J; bases unmatched to any gene: 8. The CDR3 DNA reads TGTGCCAGCAGTTTGATGACAGGGGGTTTGGATGAGCAGTTCTTC. As protein: CASSLMTGGLDEQFF.

As to this clonotype: A much larger clone lies one base from this, so it may be a read error. The gene calls are TRBV6-5 and TRBJ2-2; TRBD2 matches 8 bases. The CDR3 length is 15 residues. Per the germline V gene, CDR1 is MNHEY and CDR2 is SVGAGI. The CDR3 DNA is TGTGGCAGCACCTTCGGGAGGGCCCGAACCGGGGAGCTGTTTTTT. It codes for CGSTFGRARTGELFF.

V gene TRBV7-3 combines with J gene TRBJ2-2; no firm D call. Germline CDR1 reads SGHTA; CDR2 reads FQGTGA. CDR3 length: 14 residues. Trimming stripped 4 bases from V and 4 bases from J, with 10 bases between. The CDR3 region has the DNA TGTGCCAGCAGCTCCGGCAGTACCACCGGGGAGCTGTTTTTT. This codes for CASSSGSTTGELFF.

This clonotype was seen repeatedly, ten times or more. This chain links TRBV11-1 with TRBJ2-1, with D perhaps matching TRBD2 (6 bases). The ends were cut back, 5 bases at V and 8 bases at J, with 19 bases in the middle. This CDR3 is 15 amino acids long. Germline assignment: CDR1 SGHAT and CDR2 FQDESV (reference sequence). The CDR3 spells CASSPLEGLRDEQFF. Written as DNA, the CDR3 is TGTGCCAGCAGCCCATTGGAGGGGCTCAGGGATGAGCAGTTCTTC. The full variable domain, completed using reference TRBV11-1 and TRBJ2-1, is EAEVAQSPRYKITEKSQAVAFWCDPISGHATLYWYRQILGQGPELLVQFQDESVVDDSQLPKDRFSAERLKGVDSTLKIQPAELGDSAMYLCASSPLEGLRDEQFFGPGTRLTVL.

The CDR3 spells CASSLGGAGDAYEQYF. The CDR3 region has the DNA TGTGCCAGCAGCTTAGGGGGGGCAGGGGACGCCTACGAGCAGTACTTC. The chain has TRBV11-2 and TRBJ2-7; D possibly matches TRBD1 or TRBD2 (6 bases each). Trimming shortened V by 1 base and J by 2 bases, and 15 bases separated the two germline ends. The CDR3 runs to 16 residues. The germline V gene encodes CDR1 SGHAT and CDR2 FQNNGV.

This clonotype was seen ten or more times. The chain joins TRBV6-2 or TRBV6-3 to TRBJ2-5; D gene unclear. Trimming removed 3 bases at V and 5 bases at J, with 13 bases between. Germline-derived CDR1 and CDR2 are MNHEY and SVGEGT. The CDR3 contains 14 residues. For the CDR3, the DNA is TGTGCCAGCAGTTATTCACTCGGAGAGGAGACCCAGTACTTC. Protein sequence: CASSYSLGEETQYF.

This clonotype was seen many times. V is TRBV5-6 and J is TRBJ2-3; the D is unclear. Germline lookup yields CDR1 SGHDT and CDR2 YYEEEE. The germline V and J ends were trimmed by 4 bases and 5 bases, with 11 bases remaining between them. The CDR3 loop spans 13 amino acids. The CDR3, as DNA: TGTGCCAGCAGCCAACAAGGCCAAGATACGCAGTATTTT. This codes for CASSQQGQDTQYF.

A word on this clonotype: This may arise from a read error, as a much more abundant clone is one base away. This chain joins TRBV29-1 and TRBJ1-2; TRBD1 might be the D (5 bases). The germline CDR1 and CDR2 sequences are SQVTM and ANQGSEA. The CDR3 is 14 residues long. V lost 4 bases, J lost 10 bases, and 22 bases lay in between. The CDR3 sequence is CSVGEIRGWGSYTF. CDR3 nucleotides: TGCAGCGTTGGAGAAATAAGGGGCTGGGGATCCTACACCTTC.

This clonotype has just a few counts. The V gene is TRBV7-9, the J gene TRBJ2-7; D possibly uses TRBD1 or TRBD2 (5 bases each). Trimming stripped 5 bases from V and 3 bases from J, with 14 bases between. There are 14 residues in the CDR3. In germline, CDR1 is SEHNR, CDR2 FQNEAQ (reference sequence). The CDR3 protein is CASSARDGYYEQYF. Written as DNA, the CDR3 is TGTGCCAGCAGCGCCAGGGACGGTTACTACGAGCAGTACTTC.

This clonotype was picked up one time. The junction does not match germline at one end; this may be a read error. This chain uses TRBV6-6 with TRBJ1-5, with D unresolved. CDR3 length: 12 residues. The germline V gene encodes CDR1 MNHNY and CDR2 SVGAGI (reference sequence). This chain's CDR3 is CASNPTNQPQHF. In nucleotides, the CDR3 is TGTGCAAGCAATCCAACCAATCAGCCCCAGCATTTT.

With respect to this clonotype: This clone may be a read error of a much larger clone one base away. V usage is TRBV6-2 or TRBV6-3 and J usage is TRBJ2-1; unclear D gene. The CDR3 has 14 residues. Germline CDR1 reads MNHEY; CDR2 reads SVGEGT. The CDR3 bases are TGTACCAGCAGTTACTCGAACACCTACAATGAGCAGTTCTTC. This translates into CTSSYSNTYNEQFF.

On this clonotype: The CDR3 does not close with the conserved phenylalanine or tryptophan, likely indicating a read error. This chain uses TRBV6-5 with TRBJ2-2, with a weak D call TRBD2 (5 bases). CDR1 MNHEY and CDR2 SVGAGI come from the germline V gene. This CDR3 region has 16 residues. V lost 7 bases and J 2 bases, leaving 17 bases between the germline ends. CDR3 bases: TGTGCCAGCACCCAATGGAGCGGAGCTAACACCGGGGAGCTGTTTTTA. The encoded protein is CASTQWSGANTGELFL.

About this clonotype itself: An end of the junction does not agree with germline; a read error may underlie this. The rearrangement uses TRBV11-2 and TRBJ2-7; tentative D call: TRBD1 (6 bases). The CDR3 has 13 residues. Per the germline V gene, CDR1 is SGHAT and CDR2 is FQNNGV. Here the CDR3 DNA reads TGTGCCAGGAGCTTAGCAGGGGTGGGAGAACAGTACTTC. It is translated as CARSLAGVGEQYF.

This clonotype was counted between two and nine times. A much larger clonotype is one base distant, so this may be a read error. For the CDR3, the DNA is TGCAGCGTTGAGGTGGGATCAATCGGTACTAAGCAGTACTTC. Its protein is CSVEVGSIGTKQYF. The chain is built from TRBV29-1 and TRBJ2-7; no firm D call. CDR3 length: 14 residues. V lost 3 bases, J lost 8 bases, and 20 bases lay in between. Per germline, CDR1 SQVTM and CDR2 ANQGSEA.

About this clonotype: This sequence may be a read error, since a much larger clone differs from it by one base. This rearrangement joins TRBV6-5 to TRBJ2-5, with 10 bases aligning to TRBD2. This CDR3 contains 17 residues. Germline assignment: CDR1 MNHEY and CDR2 SVGAGI. As DNA, the CDR3 is TGTGCCAACAGTGAAGCATCGGCTAGCGGGAGTCGGGAGACCCAGTACTTC. This encodes CANSEASASGSRETQYF.

This clonotype came up a few times. A read error is possible here, since a much larger clone lies one base away. V usage is TRBV4-2 and J usage is TRBJ2-1; a possible D gene is TRBD1 (6 bases). Germline loops: CDR1 LGHNA, CDR2 YNFKEQ. The CDR3 contains 16 residues. The V end was cut by 1 base, the J end by 5 bases, with 15 bases between. This CDR3 reads CASSQGIARGNNEQFF. CDR3 bases: TGTGCCAGCAGCCAAGGAATTGCTAGGGGGAACAATGAGCAGTTCTTC.

This clonotype was counted a few times. The V and J genes are TRBV14 and TRBJ2-5, with 7 positions matching TRBD1. This CDR3 region has 16 residues. Germline V gene lookup returns CDR1 SGHDN and CDR2 FVKESK. V lost 2 bases and J lost 5; bases outside the gene matches: 11. The CDR3 nucleotides are TGTGCCAGCAGCCAACATAGGGGGCCTCCTCGGGAGACCCAGTACTTC. This gives the protein CASSQHRGPPRETQYF.

This clonotype was seen ten or more times. The J gene is TRBJ1-5, the V gene TRBV30; D is perhaps TRBD1 (6 bases). The CDR3 consists of 15 residues. Trimming left V 4 bases short and J 1 base short, with 14 bases between. Germline lookup yields CDR1 GTSNPN and CDR2 SVGIG (reference sequence). CDR3 sequence: CAWNQGSLSNQPQHF. The CDR3 bases are TGTGCCTGGAACCAGGGGTCGTTGAGCAATCAGCCCCAGCATTTT.

On this clonotype: The junction shows a germline mismatch at one end, possibly a read error. V and J are TRBV11-3 and TRBJ2-1; TRBD2 agrees at 12 bases. The CDR3 contains 15 residues. The germline CDR1 and CDR2 sequences are SGHNT and YENEEA. CDR3 sequence: CASSATSGSADEQLF. Here the CDR3 DNA reads TGTGCCAGCAGCGCGACTAGCGGGAGTGCTGATGAGCAGCTCTTC.

This clonotype was picked up a small number of times. V and J are TRBV28 and TRBJ1-1; weak D call: TRBD1 (6 bases). Trimming pared 3 bases from V and 4 bases from J, leaving 18 bases between. CDR3 length equals 16 residues. Germline V gene sequence: CDR1 MDHEN, CDR2 SYDVKM. The CDR3, as DNA: TGTGCCAGCAGTTTGAGGGGGGGCCGGCTTGGCACTGAAGCTTTCTTT. Its protein is CASSLRGGRLGTEAFF.

As for this clonotype: A much larger clone sits a single nucleotide away, making a read error possible. The genes are TRBV6-1 and TRBJ1-4, with D unclear. Germline CDR1 is MNHNS and CDR2 is SASEGT. Between the trimmed V and J ends, which lost 3 bases and 6 bases, there was a span of 11 bases. The CDR3 is 14 amino acids. DNA of the CDR3: TGTGCCAGCAGTGACCTGGGAACATATGAAAAACTGTTTTTT. Translated, it gives CASSDLGTYEKLFF.